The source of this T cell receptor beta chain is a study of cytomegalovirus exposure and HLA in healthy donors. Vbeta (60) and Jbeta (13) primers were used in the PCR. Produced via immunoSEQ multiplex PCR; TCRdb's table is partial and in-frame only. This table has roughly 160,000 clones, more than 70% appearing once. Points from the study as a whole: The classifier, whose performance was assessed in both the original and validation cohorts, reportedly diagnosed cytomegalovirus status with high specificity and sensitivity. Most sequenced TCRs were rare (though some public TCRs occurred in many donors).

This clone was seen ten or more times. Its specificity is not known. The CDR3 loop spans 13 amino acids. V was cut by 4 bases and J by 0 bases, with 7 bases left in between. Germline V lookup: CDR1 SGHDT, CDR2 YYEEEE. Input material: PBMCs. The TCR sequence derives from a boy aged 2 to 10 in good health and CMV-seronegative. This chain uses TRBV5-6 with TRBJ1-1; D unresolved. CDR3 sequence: CASSAFLNTEAFF. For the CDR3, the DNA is TGTGCCAGCAGCGCGTTCCTGAACACTGAAGCTTTCTTT.